The 12 T cell receptor beta chains listed next were all sequenced from one sample in a study of T cells in Graves' hyperthyroidism and ophthalmopathy. RNA transcripts were the template for amplifying TCR beta CDR3 regions. The HTBI primer set drove a first-round RT-PCR of the TCR CDR3. TCRdb reprocessed the multiplex PCR reads via MiXCR and lists one record per CDR3 protein. The sample holds around 660,000 distinct CDR3 sequences, about 45% seen once. What was sequenced was peripheral blood or thyroid tissue (not recorded which). The receptors derive from an adult man with Graves' disease, either hyperthyroidism or ophthalmopathy (not recorded which).

The chain joins TRBV7-9 to TRBJ2-3; D possibly corresponds to TRBD2 (6 bases). V lost 4 bases to trimming and J lost 5 bases, with 16 bases between them. CDR1 is SEHNR and CDR2 is FQNEAQ in the germline V gene (reference sequence). The CDR3 extends over 15 amino acids. The CDR3 sequence: CASSYPFGEVDTQYF. CDR3 nucleotides: TGTGCCAGCAGCTACCCGTTTGGGGAGGTAGATACGCAGTATTTT.

The rearrangement uses TRBV6-6 and TRBJ2-5; D unresolved. In germline, CDR1 is MNHNY, CDR2 SVGAGI (reference sequence). The CDR3 has 11 residues. Trimming removed 4 bases at V and 6 bases at J, with 6 bases between. CDR3 protein: CASSSRKTQYF. The DNA of the CDR3 is TGTGCCAGCAGTTCCCGGAAGACCCAGTACTTC.

The chain has TRBV7-9 and TRBJ2-2, with D unclear. This CDR3 is built from 12 residues. Trimming pared 5 bases from V and 8 bases from J, leaving 9 bases between. Germline V gene data show CDR1 as SEHNR and CDR2 as FQNEAQ (reference sequence). CDR3 nucleotides: TGTGCCAGCAGCCCAGAGACAGGGGAGCTGTTTTTT. It specifies CASSPETGELFF.

The CDR3 coding sequence is TGTGCCAGCAGCTCCCGGGGGGGGGACTCACCCCTCCACTTT. This sequence encodes CASSSRGGDSPLHF. The gene calls are TRBV9 and TRBJ1-6; TRBD1 is a possible D gene (5 bases). Germline V gene lookup returns CDR1 SGDLS and CDR2 YYNGEE. This CDR3 comprises 14 residues. With 4 bases removed from V and 10 bases from J, the gap between germline ends came to 15 bases.

Many counts were recorded for this clonotype. The chain uses TRBV6-4 and TRBJ1-2; weak D call: TRBD1 (5 bases). The V gene's germline CDR1 is MRHNA and CDR2 SNTAGT. Trimming shortened V by 2 bases and J by 7 bases, and 11 bases separated the two germline ends. The CDR3 consists of 13 residues. Written as DNA, the CDR3 is TGTGCCAGCAGTGACCGAGGGACGGTTGGCTACACCTTC. As protein: CASSDRGTVGYTF.

This clonotype was found a few times. The chain employs TRBV7-2 and TRBJ1-1; no firm D call. Germline V lookup: CDR1 SGHTA, CDR2 FQGNSA. The CDR3 is 14 amino acids. Trimming removed 1 base at V and 3 bases at J, with 9 bases between. CDR3 loop: CASSLVFYDTEAFF. The CDR3, as DNA: TGTGCCAGCAGCTTAGTATTTTACGACACTGAAGCTTTCTTT.

This clonotype was seen many times. V usage is TRBV15 and J usage is TRBJ1-1, with 8 bases that match TRBD1. J lost 0 bases, V lost 10 bases, and 7 bases had no gene match. The germline V gene encodes CDR1 LNHNV and CDR2 YYDKDF (reference sequence). The CDR3 sequence is 14 residues long. CDR3 in DNA: TGTGCCATAGCGTGGGGACAGGTGAACACTGAAGCTTTCTTT. Its translation is CAIAWGQVNTEAFF. The variable domain in full, completed from reference TRBV15 and TRBJ1-1, reads DAMVIQNPRYQVTQFGKPVTLSCSQTLNHNVMYWYQQKSSQAPKLLFHYYDKDFNNEADTPDNFQSRRPNTSFCFLDIRSPGLGDTAMYLCAIAWGQVNTEAFFGQGTRLTVV.

This sequence joins TRBV28 and TRBJ1-4, with D possibly TRBD1 on 6 matching bases. CDR3 length: 14 amino acids. Germline loops: CDR1 MDHEN, CDR2 SYDVKM. Trimming left V 6 bases short and J 2 bases short, with 10 bases between. Written as DNA, the CDR3 is TGTGCCAGCAGGGAGGGGGGGACTAATGAAAAACTGTTTTTT. As protein: CASREGGTNEKLFF.

The chain links TRBV2 to TRBJ1-2; D is unresolved. Trimming cost V 8 bases and J 4 bases, with 8 bases left between them. CDR3 size: 11 residues. The germline V gene encodes CDR1 SNHLY and CDR2 FYNNEI. In nucleotides, the CDR3 is TGTGCCAGCGCCCTCGTCTATGGCTACACCTTC. Protein: CASALVYGYTF.

This sequence joins TRBV7-9 and TRBJ1-1, with a possible D match to TRBD1 (5 bases). From germline, CDR1 is SEHNR and CDR2 FQNEAQ (reference sequence). V lost 5 bases and J lost 11, with 21 bases in between. There are 14 residues in the CDR3. The CDR3 nucleotides read TGTGCCAGCAGCCATGAGGCGAGGGGACTATGGGCTTTCTTT. This encodes CASSHEARGLWAFF.

The chain couples TRBV12-3 or TRBV12-4 to TRBJ1-5, with no clear D. The germline V and J ends were trimmed by 5 bases and 5 bases, with 16 bases remaining between them. The CDR3 runs 15 residues. CDR3 sequence (DNA): TGTGCCAGCAGTGGTGGACCGATCGACCATCAGCCCCAGCATTTT. This sequence encodes CASSGGPIDHQPQHF.

This clonotype was seen many times. The rearrangement links TRBV10-3 to TRBJ2-5, with D uncertain. Germline V gives CDR1 ENHRY, CDR2 SYGVKD. The V and J ends lost 2 bases and 4 bases respectively, with 2 bases between them. The CDR3 is made up of 11 amino acids. The CDR3 loop is CAISEGETQYF. As DNA, the CDR3 is TGTGCCATCAGTGAGGGAGAGACCCAGTACTTC.